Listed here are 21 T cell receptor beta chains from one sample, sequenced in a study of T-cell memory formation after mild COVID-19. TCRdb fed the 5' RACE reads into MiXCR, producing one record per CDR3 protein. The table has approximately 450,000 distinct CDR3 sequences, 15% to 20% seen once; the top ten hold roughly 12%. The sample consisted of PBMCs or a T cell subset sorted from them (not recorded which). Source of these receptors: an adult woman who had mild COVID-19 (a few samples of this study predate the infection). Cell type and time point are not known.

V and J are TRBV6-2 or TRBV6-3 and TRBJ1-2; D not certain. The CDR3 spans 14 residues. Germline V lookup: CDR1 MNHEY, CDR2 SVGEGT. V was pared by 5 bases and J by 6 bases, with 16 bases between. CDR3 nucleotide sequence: TGTGCCAGCAGTCCCCCGAGTGTCGGGCATGGCTACACCTTC. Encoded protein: CASSPPSVGHGYTF.

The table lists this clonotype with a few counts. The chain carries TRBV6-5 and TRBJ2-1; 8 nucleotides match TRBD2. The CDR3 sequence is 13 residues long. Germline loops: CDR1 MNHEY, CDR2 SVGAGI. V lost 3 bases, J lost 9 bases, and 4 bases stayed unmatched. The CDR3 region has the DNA TGTGCCAGCAGTTATCAACTAGCGGCTGAGCAGTTCTTC. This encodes CASSYQLAAEQFF.

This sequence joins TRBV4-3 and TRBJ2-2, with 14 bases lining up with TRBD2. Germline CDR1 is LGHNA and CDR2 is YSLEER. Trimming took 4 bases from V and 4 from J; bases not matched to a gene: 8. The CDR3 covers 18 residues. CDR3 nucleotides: TGCGCCAGCAGCCTCACAGGGACTAGCGGGGGCCCCACCGGGGAGCTGTTTTTT. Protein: CASSLTGTSGGPTGELFF.

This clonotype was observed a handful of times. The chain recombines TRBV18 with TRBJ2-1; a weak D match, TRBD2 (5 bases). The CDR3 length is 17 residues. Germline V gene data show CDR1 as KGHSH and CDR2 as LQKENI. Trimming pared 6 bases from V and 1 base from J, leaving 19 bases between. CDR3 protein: CASSPYSSGSSYNEQFF. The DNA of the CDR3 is TGTGCCAGCTCTCCATATTCCAGCGGATCTTCCTACAATGAGCAGTTCTTC.

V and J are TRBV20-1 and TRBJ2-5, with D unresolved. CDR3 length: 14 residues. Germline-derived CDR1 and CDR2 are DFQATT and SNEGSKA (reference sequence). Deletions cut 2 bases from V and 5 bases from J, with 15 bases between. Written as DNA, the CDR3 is TGCAGTGCTAGACCGGACCATGGCCACGAGACCCAGTACTTC. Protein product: CSARPDHGHETQYF.

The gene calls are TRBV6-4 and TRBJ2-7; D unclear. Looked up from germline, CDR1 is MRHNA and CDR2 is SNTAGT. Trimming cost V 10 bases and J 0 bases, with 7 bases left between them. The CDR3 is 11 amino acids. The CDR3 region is CATAYSYEQYF. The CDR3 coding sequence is TGTGCCACCGCCTACTCCTACGAGCAGTACTTC.

The CDR3 loop is CASSQGPGTGYEQYF. CDR3 DNA sequence: TGCGCCAGCAGCCAAGGTCCCGGGACAGGGTACGAGCAGTACTTC. This rearrangement joins TRBV4-1 to TRBJ2-7; 9 nucleotides line up with TRBD1. The CDR3 extends over 15 amino acids. Trimming took 1 base from V and 4 from J; bases not matched to a gene: 5. Germline CDR1 and CDR2: MGHRA and YSYEKL.

The CDR3 region is CASSIRLAGGSYEQYF. The CDR3 nucleotides are TGTGCCAGTAGTATCCGGTTGGCAGGGGGAAGCTACGAGCAGTACTTC. This chain links TRBV19 with TRBJ2-7; 7 positions match TRBD1. With 3 bases clipped from V and 3 bases from J, the junction kept 11 bases outside the gene matches. There are 16 residues in the CDR3. Germline V CDR1 and CDR2: LNHDA, SQIVND (reference sequence).

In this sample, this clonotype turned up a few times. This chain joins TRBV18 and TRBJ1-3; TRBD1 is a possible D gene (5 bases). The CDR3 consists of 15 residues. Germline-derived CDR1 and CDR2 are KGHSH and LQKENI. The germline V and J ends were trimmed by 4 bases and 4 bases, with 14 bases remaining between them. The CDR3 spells CASSRLSGNGNTIYF. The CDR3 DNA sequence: TGTGCCAGCTCACGCCTCTCAGGGAACGGAAACACCATATATTTT. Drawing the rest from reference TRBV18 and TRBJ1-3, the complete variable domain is NAGVMQNPRHLVRRRGQEARLRCSPMKGHSHVYWYRQLPEEGLKFMVYLQKENIIDESGMPKERFSAEFPKEGPSILRIQQVVRGDSAAYFCASSRLSGNGNTIYFGEGSWLTVV.

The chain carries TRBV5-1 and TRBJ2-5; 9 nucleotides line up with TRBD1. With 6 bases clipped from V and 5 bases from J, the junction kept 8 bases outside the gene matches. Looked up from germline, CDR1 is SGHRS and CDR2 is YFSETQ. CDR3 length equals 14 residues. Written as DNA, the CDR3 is TGCGCCAGCAACCCGGGACAGGGTGAGGAGACCCAGTACTTC. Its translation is CASNPGQGEETQYF.

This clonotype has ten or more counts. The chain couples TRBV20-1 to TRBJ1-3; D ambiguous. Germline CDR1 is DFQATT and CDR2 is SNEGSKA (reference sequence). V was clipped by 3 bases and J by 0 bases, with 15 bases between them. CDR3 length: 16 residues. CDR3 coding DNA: TGCAGTGCTAGCCCGCTGGGCACTTTCTCTGGAAACACCATATATTTT. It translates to CSASPLGTFSGNTIYF.

The CDR3 loop is CASSYTGVEETQYF. DNA for the CDR3: TGTGCCAGCAGTTACACAGGGGTGGAAGAGACCCAGTACTTC. The gene calls are TRBV12-3 or TRBV12-4 and TRBJ2-5; 7 positions agree with TRBD1. The CDR3 is made up of 14 amino acids. After removal of 4 bases from V and 3 bases from J, the junction contained 5 bases not matched to a gene.

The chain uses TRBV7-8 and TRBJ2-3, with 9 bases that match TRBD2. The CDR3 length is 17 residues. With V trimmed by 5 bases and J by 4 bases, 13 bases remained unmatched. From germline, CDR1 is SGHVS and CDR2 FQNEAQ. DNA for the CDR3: TGTGCCAGCAGCCCCAACTGGCCTAGCGGGGACTCAGATACGCAGTATTTT. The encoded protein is CASSPNWPSGDSDTQYF. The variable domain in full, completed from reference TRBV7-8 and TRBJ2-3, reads GAGVSQSPRYKVAKRGQDVALRCDPISGHVSLFWYQQALGQGPEFLTYFQNEAQLDKSGLPSDRFFAERPEGSVSTLKIQRTQQEDSAVYLCASSPNWPSGDSDTQYFGPGTRLTVL.

The CDR3 reads CAISATGSNQPQHF. The CDR3 nucleotides are TGTGCCATCAGTGCTACAGGGAGCAATCAGCCCCAGCATTTT. The chain carries TRBV10-3 and TRBJ1-5, with D tentatively TRBD1 (6 bases). The CDR3 runs 14 residues. V was shortened by 4 bases and J by 1 base, with 8 bases between the two germline ends. The V gene's germline CDR1 is ENHRY and CDR2 SYGVKD.

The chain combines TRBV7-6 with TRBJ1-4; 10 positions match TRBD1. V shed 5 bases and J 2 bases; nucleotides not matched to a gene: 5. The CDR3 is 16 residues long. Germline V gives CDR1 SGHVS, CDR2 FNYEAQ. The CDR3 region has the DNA TGTGCCAGCAGCAGAGGACAGGGGGGGACTAATGAAAAACTGTTTTTT. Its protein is CASSRGQGGTNEKLFF.

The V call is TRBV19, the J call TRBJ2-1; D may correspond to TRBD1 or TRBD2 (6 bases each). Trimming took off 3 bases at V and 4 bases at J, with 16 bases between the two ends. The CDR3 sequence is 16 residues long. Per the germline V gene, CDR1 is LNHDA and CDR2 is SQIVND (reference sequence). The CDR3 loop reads CASSMRAGGAYNEQFF. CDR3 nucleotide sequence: TGTGCCAGTAGTATGCGAGCCGGGGGCGCTTACAATGAGCAGTTCTTC.

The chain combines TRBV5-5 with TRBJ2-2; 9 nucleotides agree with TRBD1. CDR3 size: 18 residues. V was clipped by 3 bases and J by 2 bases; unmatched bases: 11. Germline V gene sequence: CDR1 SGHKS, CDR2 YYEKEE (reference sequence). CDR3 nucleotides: TGTGCCAGCAGCTACCCCGGACAGGGGTCTCGAAACACCGGGGAGCTGTTTTTT. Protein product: CASSYPGQGSRNTGELFF.

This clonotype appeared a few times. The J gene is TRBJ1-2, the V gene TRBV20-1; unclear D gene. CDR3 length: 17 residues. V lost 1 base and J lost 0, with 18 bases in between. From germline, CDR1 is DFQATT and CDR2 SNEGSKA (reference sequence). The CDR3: CSARVSGSPTTNYGYTF. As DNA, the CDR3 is TGCAGTGCTAGAGTTAGCGGCAGCCCCACTACTAACTATGGCTACACCTTC.

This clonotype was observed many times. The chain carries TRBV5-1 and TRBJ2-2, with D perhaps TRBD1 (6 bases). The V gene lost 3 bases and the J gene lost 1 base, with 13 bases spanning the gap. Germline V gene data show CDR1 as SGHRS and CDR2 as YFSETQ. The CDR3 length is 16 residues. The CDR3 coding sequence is TGCGCCAGCAGCTATCCAGGGGCTGGGAACACCGGGGAGCTGTTTTTT. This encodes CASSYPGAGNTGELFF.

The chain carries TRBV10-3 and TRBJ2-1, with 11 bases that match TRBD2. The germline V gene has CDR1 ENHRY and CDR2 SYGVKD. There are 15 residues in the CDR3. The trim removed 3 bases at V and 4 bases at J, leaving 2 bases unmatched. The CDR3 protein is CAISDSGGVYNEQFF. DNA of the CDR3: TGTGCCATCAGTGATAGCGGGGGGGTGTACAATGAGCAGTTCTTC.

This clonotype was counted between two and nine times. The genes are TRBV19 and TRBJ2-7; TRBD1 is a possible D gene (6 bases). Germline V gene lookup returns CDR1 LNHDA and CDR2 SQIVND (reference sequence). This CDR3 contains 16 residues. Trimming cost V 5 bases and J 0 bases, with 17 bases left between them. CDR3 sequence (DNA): TGTGCCAGTAGTCGTTCTCAGGGGCCATCCTCCTACGAGCAGTACTTC. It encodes CASSRSQGPSSYEQYF.